Included here is one T cell receptor (beta chain) sequence, with context. The data originate from a study of cytomegalovirus exposure and HLA in healthy donors. Study summary: Early released data had about 85 million unique TCRs, all coming from HLA-typed donors.

Between the trimmed V and J ends, which lost 6 bases and 11 bases, there was a span of 14 bases. Germline values: CDR1 MDHEN, CDR2 SYDVKM. The CDR3 sequence is 12 residues long. PCR used 60 Vbeta primers and 13 Jbeta primers. TCRdb's copy holds only in-frame clones and misses some; the assay was immunoSEQ multiplex PCR. The sample holds tens of thousands of clones, around 70% seen once. This receptor was obtained from a middle-aged man in good health and CMV-seropositive. Sequenced input: PBMCs. V is TRBV28 and J is TRBJ2-4, with a weak D call TRBD2 (5 bases). The DNA for the CDR3 is TGTGCCAGCAGCTACGAGGGATTTCTTCAGTACTTC. This encodes CASSYEGFLQYF.